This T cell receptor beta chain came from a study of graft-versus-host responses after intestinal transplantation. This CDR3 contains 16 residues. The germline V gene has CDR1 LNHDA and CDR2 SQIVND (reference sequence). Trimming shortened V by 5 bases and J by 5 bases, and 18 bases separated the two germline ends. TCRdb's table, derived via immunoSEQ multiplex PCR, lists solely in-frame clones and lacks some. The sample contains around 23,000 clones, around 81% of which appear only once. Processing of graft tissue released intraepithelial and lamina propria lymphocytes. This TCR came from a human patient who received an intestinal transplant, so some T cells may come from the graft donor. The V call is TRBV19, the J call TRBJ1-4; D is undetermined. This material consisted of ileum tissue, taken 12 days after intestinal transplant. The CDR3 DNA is TGTGCCAGTAGTGATGGTGTGACACCCTTAAATGAAAAACTGTTTTTT. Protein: CASSDGVTPLNEKLFF.